The rows below give T cell receptor beta chains drawn from one sample of a study of T cells after yellow fever vaccination. TCRdb itself ran the 5' RACE reads through MiXCR, one entry per CDR3 protein. The repertoire holds approximately 300,000 distinct CDR3 sequences, with 9.5% to 12% as singletons. The sequences come from CD4+ T cells sorted from PBMCs, collected 45 days after the yellow fever booster vaccination. The source is a man aged 18-30 years who received the YFV17D yellow fever vaccine. The CDR3 runs from the conserved cysteine through the conserved F or W. The order of the fields is J gene, V gene, CDR3 protein.

J gene: TRBJ2-3; V gene: TRBV5-1; CDR3 protein: CASGPTSGDADTQYF
J gene: TRBJ2-3; V gene: TRBV28; CDR3 protein: CASTRRSDTQYF
J gene: TRBJ2-3; V gene: TRBV5-1; CDR3 protein: CASSPRGGASTDTQYF
J gene: TRBJ2-5; V gene: TRBV5-4; CDR3 protein: CASTPTGGIGETQYF
J gene: TRBJ1-2; V gene: TRBV20-1; CDR3 protein: CSAPGQNSYGYTF
J gene: TRBJ2-2; V gene: TRBV7-2; CDR3 protein: CASSFPETGELFF
J gene: TRBJ2-5; V gene: TRBV5-1; CDR3 protein: CASSSGLRQETQYF
J gene: TRBJ2-1; V gene: TRBV9; CDR3 protein: CASSGPGGVNEQFF
J gene: TRBJ2-3; V gene: TRBV6-5; CDR3 protein: CASSTGGRHTDTQYF
J gene: TRBJ2-5; V gene: TRBV6-5; CDR3 protein: CASRLRGQETQYF
J gene: TRBJ1-1; V gene: TRBV7-2; CDR3 protein: CASSQTGTSEAFF
J gene: TRBJ2-2; V gene: TRBV12-3/TRBV12-4; CDR3 protein: CASSLRGLPNTGELFF
J gene: TRBJ2-3; V gene: TRBV7-2; CDR3 protein: CASSHSRGSTDTQYF
J gene: TRBJ1-5; V gene: TRBV4-2; CDR3 protein: CASSQDRAFGNQPQHF
J gene: TRBJ1-1; V gene: TRBV12-3/TRBV12-4; CDR3 protein: CASRSYPPAEAFF
J gene: TRBJ2-3; V gene: TRBV13; CDR3 protein: CASSPRGSLDTQYF
J gene: TRBJ2-1; V gene: TRBV6-2/TRBV6-3; CDR3 protein: CASSDLAGVYNEQFF
J gene: TRBJ2-4; V gene: TRBV18; CDR3 protein: CASSSGQFQYF
J gene: TRBJ2-7; V gene: TRBV12-3/TRBV12-4; CDR3 protein: CASRPGQGGEQYF
J gene: TRBJ2-3; V gene: TRBV24-1; CDR3 protein: CATSGQGTDTQYF
J gene: TRBJ1-1; V gene: TRBV10-3; CDR3 protein: CAISVRGSDTEAFF
J gene: TRBJ1-5; V gene: TRBV25-1; CDR3 protein: CASSRTGAGDQPQHF
J gene: TRBJ2-1; V gene: TRBV9; CDR3 protein: CASSVGGGAEYEQFF
J gene: TRBJ2-1; V gene: TRBV5-1; CDR3 protein: CASSVNRGSYNEQFF
J gene: TRBJ2-7; V gene: TRBV18; CDR3 protein: CASSPPASGAIDYEQYF
J gene: TRBJ2-1; V gene: TRBV3-1; CDR3 protein: CASSQVPPEQFF
J gene: TRBJ2-2; V gene: TRBV5-6; CDR3 protein: CASSLWTAYTGELFF
J gene: TRBJ2-1; V gene: TRBV6-2/TRBV6-3; CDR3 protein: CASRKGASLYNEQFF
J gene: TRBJ2-3; V gene: TRBV5-1; CDR3 protein: CASSPSESTDTQYF
J gene: TRBJ2-3; V gene: TRBV7-9; CDR3 protein: CASSTGLHTDTQYF
J gene: TRBJ1-4; V gene: TRBV7-9; CDR3 protein: CASSRQGLNEKLFF
J gene: TRBJ2-1; V gene: TRBV7-9; CDR3 protein: CASSLGLAINYNEQFF
J gene: TRBJ1-3; V gene: TRBV7-2; CDR3 protein: CASSLVSRGDGNTIYF
J gene: TRBJ2-7; V gene: TRBV14; CDR3 protein: CASSRYQAKSEQYF
J gene: TRBJ1-2; V gene: TRBV12-3/TRBV12-4; CDR3 protein: CASSLSQDYGYTF
J gene: TRBJ2-1; V gene: TRBV20-1; CDR3 protein: CSARDRAGAGNEQFF
J gene: TRBJ1-1; V gene: TRBV12-3/TRBV12-4; CDR3 protein: CASTFSGTRLEAFF
J gene: TRBJ2-2; V gene: TRBV5-1; CDR3 protein: CASSYLAPTANTGELFF
J gene: TRBJ1-5; V gene: TRBV6-1; CDR3 protein: CASSVGGRNQPQHF
J gene: TRBJ2-1; V gene: TRBV6-2/TRBV6-3; CDR3 protein: CASSYYPRAGENNEQFF
J gene: TRBJ2-1; V gene: TRBV7-2; CDR3 protein: CASSARQGNEQFF
J gene: TRBJ2-2; V gene: TRBV3-1; CDR3 protein: CASSRNAGTSGTGELFF
J gene: TRBJ1-3; V gene: TRBV5-5; CDR3 protein: CASSLGTSSGNTIYF
J gene: TRBJ2-3; V gene: TRBV7-2; CDR3 protein: CASSLALDGGTQYF